The rows below give T cell receptor beta chains drawn from one sample of a study of early T cells in non-severe SARS-CoV-2 infection. MiXCR, applied by TCRdb to the 5' RACE reads, yields one record per CDR3 protein. The sample has about 71,000 distinct CDR3 sequences, approximately 15% seen once. The sample taken for sequencing was whole blood. The receptors here all came from an adult who was a healthcare worker with PCR-confirmed SARS-CoV-2 infection or an uninfected control (not recorded which). The CDR3 runs from the conserved cysteine through the conserved F or W. A D gene is named only where the DNA matches it firmly. Not every row has a clone size; where given, it reads once, few, many or a size class.

v_gene	abundance	d_gene	j_gene	CDR3aa	CDR3nt
TRBV5-1	-	TRBD2	TRBJ2-3	CASSLGTSGDTQYF	TGCGCCAGCAGCTTGGGGACTAGCGGGGATACGCAGTATTTT
TRBV18	-	TRBD1	TRBJ2-5	CASSPRGTAQETQYF	TGTGCCAGCTCACCACGAGGGACAGCTCAAGAGACCCAGTACTTC
TRBV6-5	many	TRBD2	TRBJ2-1	CATRLAGFYNEQFF	TGTGCCACGCGACTAGCGGGGTTCTACAATGAGCAGTTCTTC
TRBV6-5	few	-	TRBJ1-1	CASSSPGRKMAFF	TGTGCCAGCAGTTCCCCGGGACGCAAGATGGCTTTCTTT
TRBV5-1	-	-	TRBJ1-2	CASSFGHDGYTF	TGCGCCAGCAGCTTCGGGCATGATGGCTACACCTTC
TRBV29-1	-	TRBD1	TRBJ2-1	CSGQGVSYNEQFF	TGCAGCGGGCAGGGGGTCTCCTACAATGAGCAGTTCTTC
TRBV6-4	many	-	TRBJ2-3	CASSEISEDTQYF	TGTGCCAGCAGTGAAATTAGCGAGGATACGCAGTATTTT
TRBV7-9	many	-	TRBJ2-3	CASSLFPTVADTQYF	TGTGCCAGCAGCTTATTCCCGACAGTCGCAGATACGCAGTATTTT
TRBV7-9	many	-	TRBJ1-2	CASSYITGSYGYTF	TGTGCCAGCAGTTATATTACAGGCAGCTATGGCTACACCTTC
TRBV6-2/TRBV6-3	-	TRBD1	TRBJ2-3	CASSYGDRRRTDTQYF	TGTGCCAGCAGTTACGGGGACAGGCGGAGAACAGATACGCAGTATTTT
TRBV5-1	-	-	TRBJ1-1	CASGVDSTVNTEAFF	TGCGCCAGCGGGGTGGACAGTACTGTGAACACTGAAGCTTTCTTT
TRBV10-3	many	TRBD1	TRBJ2-1	CATRDRVDYNEQFF	TGTGCCACCAGAGACAGGGTAGACTACAATGAGCAGTTCTTC
TRBV4-3	many	-	TRBJ1-2	CASSQEDTGDGYTF	TGCGCCAGCAGCCAAGAGGACACGGGAGATGGCTACACCTTC
TRBV18	many	-	TRBJ2-5	CASSRPGETQYF	TGTGCCAGCTCGCGCCCTGGAGAGACCCAGTACTTC
TRBV3-1	-	-	TRBJ2-1	CASSQDPNSSEQFF	TGTGCCAGCAGCCAAGATCCCAATAGTAGTGAGCAGTTCTTC
TRBV29-1	few	-	TRBJ1-2	CSGTSANYGYTF	TGCAGCGGAACATCAGCTAACTATGGCTACACCTTC
TRBV6-2/TRBV6-3	-	-	TRBJ2-1	CASSYSKNEQFF	TGTGCCAGCAGTTACTCGAAGAATGAGCAGTTCTTC
TRBV18	few	TRBD1	TRBJ2-5	CASSPPNRDRQETQYF	TGTGCCAGCTCACCCCCCAACCGGGACAGACAAGAGACCCAGTACTTC
TRBV9	few	-	TRBJ2-3	CASSRDGRTDTQYF	TGTGCCAGCAGCCGGGACGGTCGCACAGATACGCAGTATTTT
TRBV2	many	-	TRBJ2-1	CASSHPLGYNEQFF	TGTGCCAGCAGTCATCCACTTGGGTACAATGAGCAGTTCTTC
TRBV11-2	few	-	TRBJ1-5	CASSSGGQPQHF	TGTGCCAGCAGCTCAGGTGGACAGCCCCAGCATTTT
TRBV2	-	-	TRBJ2-1	CASSPPGAYEQFF	TGTGCCAGCAGTCCCCCGGGGGCATATGAGCAGTTCTTC
TRBV2	few	TRBD1	TRBJ1-3	CASTDRAGNTIYF	TGTGCCAGCACCGACAGGGCTGGAAACACCATATATTTT
TRBV6-4	few	-	TRBJ1-1	CATRTPQGETEAFF	TGTGCCACTAGGACACCTCAGGGAGAAACTGAAGCTTTCTTT
TRBV14	many	-	TRBJ2-3	CASSQWRVGTDTQYF	TGTGCCAGCAGCCAATGGAGGGTTGGCACAGATACGCAGTATTTT
TRBV19	-	TRBD2	TRBJ2-3	CASSLPGLAGSTDTQYF	TGTGCCAGTAGCCTCCCGGGACTAGCGGGGAGCACAGATACGCAGTATTTT
TRBV27	-	TRBD1	TRBJ1-2	CASKGQGTVYGYTF	TGTGCCAGCAAAGGACAGGGCACAGTTTATGGCTACACCTTC
TRBV11-2	few	-	TRBJ1-6	CASSSTTGYSPLHF	TGTGCCAGCAGCTCCACGACAGGTTACTCACCCCTCCACTTT
TRBV12-3/TRBV12-4	once	TRBD1	TRBJ2-2	CASSLSGRGRPGELFF	TGTGCCAGCAGTTTGTCGGGCAGGGGGCGCCCCGGGGAGCTGTTTTTT
TRBV6-6	many	TRBD1	TRBJ2-1	CASSQTGDRNNEQFF	TGTGCCAGCAGTCAGACAGGGGACCGAAACAATGAGCAGTTCTTC
TRBV7-9	many	-	TRBJ2-1	CASSLGGDEQFF	TGTGCCAGCAGCTTAGGAGGGGATGAGCAGTTCTTC
TRBV10-3	many	-	TRBJ2-3	CAITTDARGDTQYF	TGTGCCATCACGACGGACGCAAGAGGGGATACGCAGTATTTT
TRBV10-2	-	-	TRBJ1-1	CASIQAGDTEAFF	TGCGCCAGCATCCAGGCGGGGGACACTGAAGCTTTCTTT
TRBV7-2	-	-	TRBJ1-6	CASRPRTSYSPLHF	TGTGCCAGCAGACCCAGGACAAGTTATTCACCCCTCCACTTT
TRBV7-9	many	-	TRBJ1-5	CASSLSRQANQPQHF	TGTGCCAGCAGCTTATCCCGACAGGCCAATCAGCCCCAGCATTTT
TRBV2	few	-	TRBJ2-3	CASSSDLGDTQYF	TGTGCCAGCAGCTCAGATCTTGGCGATACGCAGTATTTT
TRBV20-1	few	TRBD2	TRBJ2-1	CSARAPAGGTYNEQFF	TGCAGTGCTAGAGCCCCAGCGGGGGGTACCTACAATGAGCAGTTCTTC
TRBV7-6	-	-	TRBJ1-2	CASSLEPGFNGYTF	TGTGCCAGCAGCTTAGAACCAGGCTTCAATGGCTACACCTTC
TRBV14	-	TRBD1	TRBJ1-2	CASSQDLEGTGLGYYGYTF	TGTGCCAGCAGCCAAGATCTCGAAGGGACAGGGTTGGGCTACTATGGCTACACCTTC
TRBV29-1	few	-	TRBJ2-1	CSAAYNEQFF	TGCAGCGCTGCTTACAATGAGCAGTTCTTC
TRBV30	few	TRBD1	TRBJ1-1	CAWDRGRIEAFF	TGTGCCTGGGACAGGGGGCGGATTGAAGCTTTCTTT
TRBV29-1	few	-	TRBJ2-7	CSATDPPYEQYF	TGCAGTGCAACCGATCCCCCCTACGAGCAGTACTTC
TRBV18	-	-	TRBJ2-7	CASSPRAGAALEQYF	TGTGCCAGCTCACCACGGGCGGGGGCCGCACTTGAGCAGTACTTC
TRBV6-5	many	-	TRBJ2-7	CAVSINRGGNEQYF	TGTGCCGTCTCTATCAACAGGGGAGGTAACGAGCAGTACTTC
TRBV12-3/TRBV12-4	few	TRBD1	TRBJ2-4	CASSWDRGAKNIQYF	TGTGCCAGCAGTTGGGACAGGGGGGCCAAAAACATTCAGTACTTC
TRBV28	few	-	TRBJ2-1	CASSLEFSEQFF	TGTGCCAGCAGTTTAGAGTTTAGTGAGCAGTTCTTC
TRBV5-1	many	TRBD1	TRBJ2-5	CASSLNPGQGNRETQYF	TGCGCCAGCAGCTTGAATCCGGGACAGGGGAATCGAGAGACCCAGTACTTC
TRBV20-1	many	TRBD2	TRBJ2-1	CSARALPGLRTNSYNEQFF	TGCAGTGCTAGAGCCTTGCCGGGACTACGAACGAACTCCTACAATGAGCAGTTCTTC
TRBV6-2/TRBV6-3	-	TRBD2	TRBJ2-3	CASRGGDPSTDTQYF	TGTGCCAGCCGGGGAGGGGACCCTAGCACAGATACGCAGTATTTT
TRBV11-2	few	-	TRBJ1-1	CASSLDLGGVNTEAFF	TGTGCCAGCAGCTTAGATCTTGGGGGGGTGAACACTGAAGCTTTCTTT
TRBV12-3/TRBV12-4	-	-	TRBJ1-3	CASSPLEGAGNTIYF	TGTGCCAGCAGCCCCCTTGAGGGGGCTGGAAACACCATATATTTT
TRBV20-1	few	TRBD2	TRBJ2-7	CSAKRGTSGDSYEQYF	TGCAGTGCCAAGCGGGGGACTAGCGGGGATTCCTACGAGCAGTACTTC